The T cell receptor beta chain under discussion was sequenced for a study of PD-1 blockade in mismatch repair-deficient tumors. Profiling relied on immunoSEQ multiplex PCR, and the TCRdb table lists in-frame clones only, not all of them. The sample gives under 150,000 clones, about 85% of which show up once; approximately 12% is in the top ten. Germline CDR1 is LNHDA and CDR2 is SQIVND (reference sequence). Deletions cut 4 bases from V and 0 bases from J, with 10 bases between. The CDR3 totals 15 residues. Material: peripheral blood, obtained 44 weeks after starting pembrolizumab. V is TRBV19 and J is TRBJ1-5, with D perhaps TRBD1 (6 bases). The receptor was derived from an adult with mismatch repair-deficient cancer. This CDR3 reads CASSRKGVSNQPQHF. CDR3 sequence (DNA): TGTGCCAGTAGTAGGAAGGGGGTTAGCAATCAGCCCCAGCATTTT.